The clone carrying this T cell receptor (beta chain) ranks as medium-sized (0.01 to 0.1%). Some clones are missing from TCRdb's copy, which holds only in-frame ones; the method was immunoSEQ multiplex PCR. Among over 130,000 clones listed, around 83% were seen once. These data come from a study of blood T cell repertoires in COVID-19. This CDR3 comprises 14 residues. Germline CDR1 and CDR2: MGHRA and YSYEKL. The ends were cut back, 7 bases at V and 8 bases at J, with 20 bases in the middle. The clonotype originates from a man aged 30 to 45 with COVID-19, enrolled during active disease. Sequencing used peripheral blood. This chain joins TRBV4-1 and TRBJ1-2; possible D gene TRBD1, 5 bases. CDR3 in amino acids: CASTSPLQGTGYTF. The CDR3 coding sequence is TGCGCCAGCACCTCCCCCTTGCAGGGCACGGGCTACACCTTC.